This record looks at one T cell receptor (beta chain) sequence and its context. In the original processing: Using reference gene primer amplification, nucleated cell counts were estimated. Assay used: immunoSEQ multiplex PCR; TCRdb lists only in-frame clones, some missing. The DNA was the basis for D and trimming; V, J and clone size are from that table. The table records 100,000 or so clones, around 85% of them present only once. The CDR3 is 15 amino acids. Germline V gene data show CDR1 as SGHRS and CDR2 as YFSETQ. The V gene lost 0 bases and the J gene lost 8 bases, with 17 bases spanning the gap. The data belong to a study of blood T cell repertoires in COVID-19. As for the study in general: Some COVID-19 samples were acute and others convalescent; all came from the United States, Italy and Spain. Nucleic acid was either cDNA or gDNA, and it came from T cells, B-cell-depleted T cells, or PBMCs.

J is TRBJ1-2 and V is TRBV5-1; D may be TRBD1 (5 bases). The clonotype comes from a woman in her seventies with active or convalescent COVID-19. The sample consisted of peripheral blood. The CDR3 loop reads CASSLERGSGRGYTF. CDR3 in DNA: TGCGCCAGCAGCTTGGAGAGGGGCAGCGGGAGAGGCTACACCTTC.